These 27 T cell receptor beta chains were all obtained from the same sample, sequenced in a study of beta chain features in type 1 diabetes. The isolated RNA, all of it, was reverse transcribed, so expressed TCRB transcripts were what got sequenced. The method was immunoSEQ multiplex PCR; TCRdb's version includes in-frame clones alone and lacks a portion of them. Of fewer than 350,000 clones listed, roughly a fifth are singletons. What was sequenced was naive CD4+ T cells from blood. The receptors were gathered from a woman younger than 35 in good health.

This clone appeared a few times. V and J are TRBV10-3 and TRBJ1-2; 10 bases match TRBD1. The CDR3 runs to 13 residues. Germline V gene data show CDR1 as ENHRY and CDR2 as SYGVKD. V lost 10 bases and J lost 5; bases outside the gene matches: 7. For the CDR3, the DNA is TGTGCCAACACTCCGGGACAGGGGTATGGCTACACCTTC. It translates to CANTPGQGYGYTF.

CDR3 sequence: CASSHEGPRGGTQYF. The CDR3 DNA reads TGTGCCAGCAGCCACGAGGGACCCCGGGGAGGGACCCAGTACTTC. The chain employs TRBV7-2 and TRBJ2-5, with D possibly being TRBD2 (6 bases). V lost 5 bases to trimming and J lost 7 bases, with 20 bases between them. Germline V CDR1 and CDR2: SGHTA, FQGNSA. The CDR3 has 15 amino acids. Drawing the rest from reference TRBV7-2 and TRBJ2-5, the complete variable domain is GAGVSQSPSNKVTEKGKDVELRCDPISGHTALYWYRQSLGQGLEFLIYFQGNSAPDKSGLPSDRFSAERTGGSVSTLTIQRTQQEDSAVYLCASSHEGPRGGTQYFGPGTRLLVL.

This chain joins TRBV4-2 and TRBJ2-2, with 9 bases matching TRBD2. This CDR3 has 16 residues. Germline CDR1 is LGHNA and CDR2 is YNFKEQ. The ends lost 2 bases at V and 4 bases at J; junction bases unmatched: 5. In nucleotides, the CDR3 is TGTGCCAGCAGCCAAATGCGGGGGGGAACCACCGGGGAGCTGTTTTTT. This translates into CASSQMRGGTTGELFF.

The CDR3 loop reads CGQGEADTQYF. Written as DNA, the CDR3 is TGTGGGCAGGGGGAGGCAGATACGCAGTATTTT. The chain combines TRBV30 with TRBJ2-3, with a weak D call TRBD1 (7 bases). Germline V gene lookup returns CDR1 GTSNPN and CDR2 SVGIG (reference sequence). This CDR3 is built from 11 residues.

This clone showed up just a few times. This chain connects TRBV10-3 to TRBJ2-3; D might be TRBD1 (6 bases). V gave up 2 bases and J gave up 0 bases, with 6 bases separating them. Germline V gene sequence: CDR1 ENHRY, CDR2 SYGVKD. This CDR3 contains 14 residues. The CDR3: CAISERGSTDTQYF. DNA of the CDR3: TGTGCCATCAGTGAGAGGGGGAGCACAGATACGCAGTATTTT.

This clone was observed a handful of times. V is TRBV30 and J is TRBJ1-2, with a possible D match to TRBD1 (6 bases). The length of the CDR3 is 14 residues. The germline CDR1 and CDR2 sequences are GTSNPN and SVGIG (reference sequence). The germline V and J ends were trimmed by 2 bases and 4 bases, with 14 bases remaining between them. The DNA of the CDR3 is TGTGCCTGGAGTATCGGACAGTTTTCCTATGGCTACACCTTC. Amino acids: CAWSIGQFSYGYTF. The complete variable domain, with remaining parts taken from reference TRBV30 and TRBJ1-2, reads SQTIHQWPATLVQPVGSPLSLECTVEGTSNPNLYWYRQAAGRGLQLLFYSVGIGQISSEVPQNLSASRPQDRQFILSSKKLLLSDSGFYLCAWSIGQFSYGYTFGSGTRLTVV.

The chain combines TRBV4-1 with TRBJ2-3; D call uncertain. V shed 6 bases and J shed 0 bases, with 10 bases lying between them. Per the germline V gene, CDR1 is MGHRA and CDR2 is YSYEKL. This CDR3 spans 14 amino acids. The CDR3 nucleotides read TGCGCCAGCAGTCAGACATCGAGCACAGATACGCAGTATTTT. It translates to CASSQTSSTDTQYF.

This clone showed up just a few times. The V gene is TRBV29-1, the J gene TRBJ2-1, with TRBD1 as a possible D gene (6 bases). V lost 0 bases, J lost 6 bases, and 12 bases lay in between. The CDR3 runs 14 residues. Germline values: CDR1 SQVTM, CDR2 ANQGSEA. The CDR3 here is CSVEEARGGNEQFF. Here the CDR3 DNA reads TGCAGCGTTGAAGAGGCGAGAGGGGGCAATGAGCAGTTCTTC.

This clone was observed a handful of times. The chain links TRBV7-2 to TRBJ2-3; 9 bases are a match to TRBD2. The CDR3 has 19 residues. The germline V gene encodes CDR1 SGHTA and CDR2 FQGNSA. J gave up 1 base and V 4 bases, and 15 bases lay outside the gene matches. The CDR3: CASSYPLLAGTRGTDTQYF. The CDR3 DNA reads as TGTGCCAGCAGCTACCCCCTCCTAGCGGGGACTCGGGGCACAGATACGCAGTATTTT.

This chain uses TRBV7-9 with TRBJ2-1; 8 bases line up with TRBD2. CDR3 length equals 16 residues. The V and J ends lost 3 bases and 8 bases, in that order; junction bases with no gene match: 12. The germline CDR1 and CDR2 sequences are SEHNR and FQNEAQ (reference sequence). DNA for the CDR3: TGTGCCAGCAGCTTCAGGGGTGCGGGAGGAGAGGATGAGCAGTTCTTC. Protein sequence: CASSFRGAGGEDEQFF.

This sequence joins TRBV7-2 and TRBJ2-5; 11 bases line up with TRBD2. CDR3 size: 14 residues. The germline CDR1 and CDR2 sequences are SGHTA and FQGNSA. J was trimmed by 7 bases and V by 1 base; bases with no gene match: 2. CDR3 residues: CASSLGTSGPTQYF. In nucleotides, the CDR3 is TGTGCCAGCAGCTTAGGGACTAGCGGGCCGACCCAGTACTTC.

This sequence joins TRBV6-1 and TRBJ1-1; D gene ambiguous. The CDR3 is 12 residues long. Germline values: CDR1 MNHNS, CDR2 SASEGT. Trimming cost V 1 base and J 11 bases, with 11 bases left between them. Here the CDR3 reads CASSEVISRAFF. CDR3 bases: TGTGCCAGCAGTGAAGTAATATCGAGGGCTTTCTTT.

A few counts support this clone. The chain recombines TRBV7-2 with TRBJ2-3; a weak D match, TRBD2 (6 bases). The V gene lost 1 base and the J gene lost 3 bases, with 14 bases spanning the gap. CDR1 and CDR2 from the germline V gene are SGHTA and FQGNSA. The CDR3 is 16 amino acids. CDR3 region: CASSLEVSGGTDTQYF. The CDR3 nucleotides read TGTGCCAGCAGCTTAGAGGTGTCCGGAGGGACAGATACGCAGTATTTT.

This clone was detected a few times. J is TRBJ2-1 and V is TRBV5-4; 10 bases are shared with TRBD2. This CDR3 region has 14 residues. Unmatched junction bases numbered 4, after V lost 4 bases and J lost 6 bases. Per the germline V gene, CDR1 is SGHNT and CDR2 is YYREEE (reference sequence). CDR3 in DNA: TGTGCCAGCAGCGCTAGCGGGGGATTCAATGAGCAGTTCTTC. The encoded protein is CASSASGGFNEQFF.

The chain is built from TRBV18 and TRBJ2-1; D is possibly TRBD1 (7 bases). The CDR3 sequence is 14 residues long. V gave up 5 bases and J gave up 8 bases, with 16 bases separating them. Per the germline V gene, CDR1 is KGHSH and CDR2 is LQKENI. CDR3 nucleotides: TGTGCCAGCTCAGTCGGACAGGAGGGGGATGAGCAGTTCTTC. It translates to CASSVGQEGDEQFF. The full variable domain, in which reference TRBV18 and TRBJ2-1 provide the parts outside the CDR3, is NAGVMQNPRHLVRRRGQEARLRCSPMKGHSHVYWYRQLPEEGLKFMVYLQKENIIDESGMPKERFSAEFPKEGPSILRIQQVVRGDSAAYFCASSVGQEGDEQFFGPGTRLTVL.

The rearrangement joins TRBV18 to TRBJ2-7; weak D call: TRBD2 (5 bases). V gave up 3 bases and J gave up 2 bases, with 11 bases separating them. The CDR3 covers 14 residues. The germline CDR1 and CDR2 sequences are KGHSH and LQKENI. The CDR3 sequence: CASSPSGRPYEQYF. The CDR3 nucleotides are TGTGCCAGCTCACCTTCGGGAAGGCCCTACGAGCAGTACTTC.

The chain joins TRBV29-1 to TRBJ2-1, with D perhaps matching TRBD2 (5 bases). Trimming cost V 3 bases and J 7 bases, with 16 bases left between them. Germline values: CDR1 SQVTM, CDR2 ANQGSEA. The CDR3 is made up of 14 amino acids. This CDR3 is CSVEGGSYMNEQFF. The CDR3 bases are TGCAGCGTTGAGGGCGGGTCTTACATGAATGAGCAGTTCTTC.

The chain couples TRBV6-5 to TRBJ1-1, with D possibly being TRBD1 (6 bases). V was cut by 4 bases and J by 4 bases, with 13 bases left in between. This CDR3 region has 14 residues. Germline values: CDR1 MNHEY, CDR2 SVGAGI. The DNA of the CDR3 is TGTGCCAGCAGTTTCGATCCCAGGGGCACTGAAGCTTTCTTT. Translated, it gives CASSFDPRGTEAFF.

The gene calls are TRBV4-3 and TRBJ2-1, with 10 positions matching TRBD2. The V and J ends lost 4 bases and 8 bases, in that order; junction bases with no gene match: 11. Germline lookup yields CDR1 LGHNA and CDR2 YSLEER. The CDR3 runs to 16 residues. Here the CDR3 DNA reads TGCGCCAGCAGCCCGAAGGAGCGGGGGGGCTTTCATGAGCAGTTCTTC. Amino acid sequence: CASSPKERGGFHEQFF.

CDR3 residues: CASTIGGSTDTQYF. DNA of the CDR3: TGTGCCAGCACCATCGGGGGGTCCACAGATACGCAGTATTTT. The V gene is TRBV6-5, the J gene TRBJ2-3, with 7 nucleotides matching TRBD2. With V trimmed by 7 bases and J by 2 bases, 6 bases remained unmatched. Germline V gene data show CDR1 as MNHEY and CDR2 as SVGAGI. This CDR3 has 14 amino acids.

This chain uses TRBV29-1 with TRBJ1-5, with TRBD1 as a possible D gene (5 bases). The V gene's germline CDR1 is SQVTM and CDR2 ANQGSEA. The CDR3 sequence is 13 residues long. The V end lost 1 base, the J end lost 4 bases, and 8 bases lay between the germline ends. CDR3 in DNA: TGCAGCGTTGAAGCAGGGATGAATCAGCCCCAGCATTTT. It is translated as CSVEAGMNQPQHF.

This clone turned up a few times. The CDR3 here is CASRRGDEQFF. The CDR3 coding sequence is TGTGCCAGCAGAAGGGGCGATGAGCAGTTCTTC. The rearrangement links TRBV5-4 to TRBJ2-1; a possible D gene is TRBD1 (5 bases). The CDR3 runs to 11 residues. Trimming shortened V by 5 bases and J by 8 bases, and 8 bases separated the two germline ends. Germline-derived CDR1 and CDR2 are SGHNT and YYREEE (reference sequence).

This clone was observed a few times. The chain has TRBV4-1 and TRBJ2-3, with 12 bases lining up with TRBD1. CDR3 length: 18 amino acids. CDR1 and CDR2 (germline): MGHRA, YSYEKL. Trimming took 2 bases from V and 4 from J; bases not matched to a gene: 10. The CDR3 sequence is CASSQLAPGQGAADTQYF. Written as DNA, the CDR3 is TGCGCCAGCAGCCAACTTGCTCCGGGACAGGGGGCTGCAGATACGCAGTATTTT.

Concerning this clone: This sample also contains other DNA sequences that code for the same CDR3. The chain carries TRBV7-2 and TRBJ2-7; D is possibly TRBD2 (5 bases). With 2 bases removed from V and 0 bases from J, the gap between germline ends came to 8 bases. Per germline, CDR1 SGHTA and CDR2 FQGNSA. The CDR3 runs 14 residues. The CDR3 loop is CASSLSGSSYEQYF. CDR3 nucleotides: TGTGCCAGCAGCTTAAGCGGCAGCTCCTACGAGCAGTACTTC.

The rearrangement uses TRBV7-2 and TRBJ2-2, with D perhaps matching TRBD1 (6 bases). The CDR3 contains 14 residues. Germline CDR1 SGHTA, CDR2 FQGNSA. V lost 0 bases to trimming and J lost 8 bases, with 10 bases between them. The CDR3 DNA is TGTGCCAGCAGCTTAGCCGGGACATTGGGGGAGCTGTTTTTT. Its translation: CASSLAGTLGELFF.

This clone turned up a few times. The chain is built from TRBV4-1 and TRBJ1-4; 7 bases agree with TRBD1. Per germline, CDR1 MGHRA and CDR2 YSYEKL. The junction had 10 bases not matched to a gene; V was cut back by 6 bases and J by 9 bases. The CDR3 totals 14 residues. In DNA, the CDR3 is TGCGCCAGCAGATCACCGGGACAGAGCAAAAAACTGTTTTTT. Translation: CASRSPGQSKKLFF.

Only a few counts were recorded for this clone. V gene TRBV5-1 combines with J gene TRBJ2-1, with a weak D call TRBD2 (5 bases). V was shortened by 0 bases and J by 6 bases, with 10 bases between the two germline ends. Germline loops: CDR1 SGHRS, CDR2 YFSETQ. There are 14 residues in the CDR3. CDR3 in amino acids: CASSLATEGNEQFF. In DNA, the CDR3 is TGCGCCAGCAGCTTGGCCACAGAGGGCAATGAGCAGTTCTTC.